The clone carrying this T cell receptor (beta chain) occurred many times. Its antigen is as yet unknown. The CDR3 is 17 amino acids. Trimming cost V 5 bases and J 5 bases; bases outside gene matches: 11. Looked up from germline, CDR1 is SEHNR and CDR2 is FQNEAQ (reference sequence). The sample originates from a study of CD8 T cells in ankylosing spondylitis. Study-wide points: According to the report, clones linked to the disease were significantly enriched in matched synovial fluid samples taken from ankylosing spondylitis patients.

A single record per CDR3 protein comes from TCRdb applying MiXCR to the 5' RACE reads. The sample shows about 350,000 distinct CDR3 sequences, about 20% of them seen only once. Sequenced sample: blood, either unsorted or a sorted T cell fraction (not recorded which). The sequence derives from a male donor with ankylosing spondylitis or in good health (not recorded which). This chain connects TRBV7-9 to TRBJ2-1; 11 bases map to TRBD2. Written as DNA, the CDR3 is TGTGCCAGCAGCAAACACCTTAGCGGGGGGGCGAACAATGAGCAGTTCTTC. It codes for CASSKHLSGGANNEQFF.